These 14 T cell receptor beta chains share one sample of origin, sequenced in a study of T cell responses to AZD1222 COVID-19 vaccine. Only in-frame clones appear in the TCRdb table, and some are missing; sequencing was by immunoSEQ multiplex PCR. The table includes about 160,000 clones, over 75% detected once. Specimen: peripheral blood, collected 28 days after the second AZD1222 dose. The receptors here all came from an adult who received the AZD1222 COVID-19 vaccine.

V and J are TRBV6-5 and TRBJ2-2; D ambiguous. The germline gives CDR1 MNHEY, CDR2 SVGAGI. V lost 6 bases and J lost 7, with 6 bases in between. The CDR3 has 11 amino acids. Here the CDR3 reads CASRVYGELFF. CDR3 nucleotides: TGTGCCAGCAGGGTCTACGGGGAGCTGTTTTTT.

A single count supports this clone. V is TRBV6-1 and J is TRBJ2-1; TRBD1 is a possible D gene (5 bases). The germline V gene has CDR1 MNHNS and CDR2 SASEGT. CDR3 size: 16 residues. Trimming left V 0 bases short and J 7 bases short, with 16 bases between. CDR3 coding DNA: TGTGCCAGCAGTGAAGCGCCAGGCAGGGCAAGAAATGAGCAGTTCTTC. Translated, it gives CASSEAPGRARNEQFF.

V gene TRBV9 combines with J gene TRBJ2-3; tentatively, D is TRBD2 (7 bases). Germline CDR1 is SGDLS and CDR2 is YYNGEE. Trimming cost V 3 bases and J 4 bases, with 21 bases left between them. The CDR3 runs to 17 residues. The CDR3 DNA follows: TGTGCCAGCAGCGCCCTCTCCCCAGCGGGGACATCAGATACGCAGTATTTT. It specifies CASSALSPAGTSDTQYF.

This clone was found once. V usage is TRBV10-3 and J usage is TRBJ2-1; 10 positions agree with TRBD2. V was clipped by 2 bases and J by 0 bases; unmatched bases: 7. The germline V gene has CDR1 ENHRY and CDR2 SYGVKD. CDR3 length: 18 residues. CDR3 residues: CAISELAGAVSSYNEQFF. CDR3 nucleotide sequence: TGTGCCATCAGTGAGCTAGCGGGGGCCGTCAGCTCCTACAATGAGCAGTTCTTC.

V is TRBV29-1 and J is TRBJ2-7; 7 bases are shared with TRBD1. J was trimmed by 1 base and V by 2 bases; bases with no gene match: 8. CDR3 length: 15 residues. CDR1 SQVTM and CDR2 ANQGSEA come from the germline V gene. For the CDR3, the DNA is TGCAGCGTTGAAAGGCAGGGGGTAGAGTCCTACGAGCAGTACTTC. Translation: CSVERQGVESYEQYF.

This clone occurred a few times. CDR3 residues: CASSSWQGSEKLFF. CDR3 DNA: TGTGCCAGCAGTTCCTGGCAGGGGTCTGAAAAACTGTTTTTT. This chain uses TRBV6-5 with TRBJ1-4; D possibly corresponds to TRBD1 (6 bases). Trimming removed 4 bases from V and 7 bases from J, with 13 bases in between. The CDR3 is made up of 14 amino acids. Germline V gene data show CDR1 as MNHEY and CDR2 as SVGAGI.

The J gene is TRBJ2-3, the V gene TRBV5-1; D may be TRBD2 (5 bases). Trimming cost V 2 bases and J 1 base, with 8 bases left between them. The CDR3 has 14 amino acids. The germline CDR1 and CDR2 sequences are SGHRS and YFSETQ. CDR3 residues: CASSFGLGTDTQYF. The CDR3 nucleotides are TGCGCCAGCAGCTTCGGACTGGGCACAGATACGCAGTATTTT.

The chain couples TRBV7-8 to TRBJ1-1; D gene ambiguous. In germline, CDR1 is SGHVS, CDR2 FQNEAQ. Trimming took off 5 bases at V and 1 base at J, with 8 bases between the two ends. The CDR3 runs 13 residues. The CDR3 sequence: CASSRLGNTEAFF. CDR3 in DNA: TGTGCCAGCAGCCGTTTGGGGAACACTGAAGCTTTCTTT.

This chain connects TRBV12-3 or TRBV12-4 to TRBJ2-3; D gene ambiguous. Deletions cut 5 bases from V and 11 bases from J, with 14 bases between. The CDR3 sequence is 12 residues long. CDR3 protein: CASSLTRTGQYF. Written as DNA, the CDR3 is TGTGCCAGCAGTCTGACCCGTACTGGGCAGTATTTT.

The chain has TRBV30 and TRBJ2-1; no reliable D call. This CDR3 spans 11 amino acids. Germline V lookup: CDR1 GTSNPN, CDR2 SVGIG (reference sequence). V lost 0 bases to trimming and J lost 8 bases, with 5 bases between them. The CDR3 spells CAWSVMYEQFF. The CDR3 DNA follows: TGTGCCTGGAGTGTAATGTATGAGCAGTTCTTC.

J is TRBJ1-1 and V is TRBV11-2, with D possibly TRBD1 on 6 matching bases. This CDR3 region has 16 residues. Trimming took off 5 bases at V and 0 bases at J, with 16 bases between the two ends. CDR1 is SGHAT and CDR2 is FQNNGV in the germline V gene. The CDR3 sequence is CASSHPEGGLNTEAFF. In DNA form, the CDR3 reads TGTGCCAGCAGCCATCCAGAGGGGGGTTTGAACACTGAAGCTTTCTTT.

Note on this clone: Other DNA sequences of this sample code for an identical CDR3. The chain employs TRBV5-1 and TRBJ1-1; the D is unclear. Germline lookup yields CDR1 SGHRS and CDR2 YFSETQ. The V gene lost 4 bases and the J gene lost 1 base, with 8 bases spanning the gap. CDR3 length equals 13 residues. CDR3 sequence reads: CASSGDPNTEAFF. The CDR3 DNA follows: TGCGCCAGCAGCGGCGACCCGAACACTGAAGCTTTCTTT.

The chain couples TRBV5-1 to TRBJ1-1; 9 bases line up with TRBD1. Germline loops: CDR1 SGHRS, CDR2 YFSETQ. The ends lost 5 bases at V and 5 bases at J; junction bases unmatched: 10. The CDR3 covers 15 residues. The CDR3 DNA follows: TGCGCCAGCAGTCACGGGACAGGGCTTTTAACTGAAGCTTTCTTT. Residues: CASSHGTGLLTEAFF.

The chain carries TRBV5-5 and TRBJ1-1; D unclear. This CDR3 has 18 amino acids. V was shortened by 2 bases and J by 0 bases, with 20 bases between the two germline ends. Germline V gene sequence: CDR1 SGHKS, CDR2 YYEKEE (reference sequence). In DNA form, the CDR3 reads TGTGCCAGCAGCTTTGGAGTAGGAGGGAGCTCAATGAACACTGAAGCTTTCTTT. Protein sequence: CASSFGVGGSSMNTEAFF. Filled out from reference TRBV5-5 and TRBJ1-1, the complete variable domain reads DAGVTQSPTHLIKTRGQQVTLRCSPISGHKSVSWYQQVLGQGPQFIFQYYEKEERGRGNFPDRFSARQFPNYSSELNVNALLLGDSALYLCASSFGVGGSSMNTEAFFGQGTRLTVV.